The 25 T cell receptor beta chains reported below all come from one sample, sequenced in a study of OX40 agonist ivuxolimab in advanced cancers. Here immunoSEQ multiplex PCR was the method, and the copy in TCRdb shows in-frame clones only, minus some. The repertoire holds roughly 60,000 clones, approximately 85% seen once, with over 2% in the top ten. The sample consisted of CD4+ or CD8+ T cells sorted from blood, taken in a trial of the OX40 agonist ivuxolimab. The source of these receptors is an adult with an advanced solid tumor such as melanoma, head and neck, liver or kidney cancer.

The DNA of the CDR3 is TGTGCCAGCAGTGATGACGGTCTGGAATACACCATATATTTT. Protein sequence: CASSDDGLEYTIYF. The J gene is TRBJ1-3, the V gene TRBV25-1, with D unresolved. The germline V gene has CDR1 MGHDK and CDR2 SYGVNS. The CDR3 is 14 amino acids. Between the trimmed V and J ends, which lost 3 bases and 8 bases, there was a span of 14 bases.

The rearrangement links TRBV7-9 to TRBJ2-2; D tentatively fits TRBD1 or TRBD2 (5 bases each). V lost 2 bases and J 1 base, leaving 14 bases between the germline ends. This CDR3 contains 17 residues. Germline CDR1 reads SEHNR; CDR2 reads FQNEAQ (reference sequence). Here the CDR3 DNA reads TGTGCCAGCAGCTTATTCGTAGGGGCGGGGAACACCGGGGAGCTGTTTTTT. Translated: CASSLFVGAGNTGELFF.

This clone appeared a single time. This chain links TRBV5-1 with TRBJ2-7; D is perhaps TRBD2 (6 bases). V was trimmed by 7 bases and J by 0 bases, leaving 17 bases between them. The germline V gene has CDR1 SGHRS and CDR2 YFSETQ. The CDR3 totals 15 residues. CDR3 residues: CASGGERGSSYEQYF. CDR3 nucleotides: TGCGCCAGCGGAGGTGAACGGGGGAGCTCCTACGAGCAGTACTTC.

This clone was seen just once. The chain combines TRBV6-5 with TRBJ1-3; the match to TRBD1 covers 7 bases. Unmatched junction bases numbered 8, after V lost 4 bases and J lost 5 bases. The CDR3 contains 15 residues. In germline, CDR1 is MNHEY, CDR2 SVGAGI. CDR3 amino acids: CASSSQTGNRNTIYF. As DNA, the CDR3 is TGTGCCAGCAGTTCTCAGACAGGGAATAGAAACACCATATATTTT.

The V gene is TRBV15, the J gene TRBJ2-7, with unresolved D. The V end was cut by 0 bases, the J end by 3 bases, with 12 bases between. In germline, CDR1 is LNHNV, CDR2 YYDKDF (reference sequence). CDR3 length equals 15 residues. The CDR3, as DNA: TGTGCCACCAGCAGAGATAGCACCGGCAACTACGAGCAGTACTTC. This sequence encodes CATSRDSTGNYEQYF.

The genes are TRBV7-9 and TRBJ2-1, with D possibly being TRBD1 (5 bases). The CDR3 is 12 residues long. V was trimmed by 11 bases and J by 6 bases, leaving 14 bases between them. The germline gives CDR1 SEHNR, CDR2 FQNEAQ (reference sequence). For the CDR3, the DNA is TGTGCCTCCCAAGGGGTAGTCAATGAGCAGTTCTTC. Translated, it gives CASQGVVNEQFF.

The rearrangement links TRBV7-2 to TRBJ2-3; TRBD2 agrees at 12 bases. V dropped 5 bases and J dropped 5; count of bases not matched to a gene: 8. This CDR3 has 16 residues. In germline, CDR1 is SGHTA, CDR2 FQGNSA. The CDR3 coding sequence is TGTGCCAGCAGCCGCGCTAGCGGGGGGGAGGGAGATACGCAGTATTTT. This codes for CASSRASGGEGDTQYF.

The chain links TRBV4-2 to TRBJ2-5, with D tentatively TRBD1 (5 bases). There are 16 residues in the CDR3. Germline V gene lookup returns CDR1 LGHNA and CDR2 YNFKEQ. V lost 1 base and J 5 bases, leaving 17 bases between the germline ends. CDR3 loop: CASSQVLAEPGETQYF. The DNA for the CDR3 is TGTGCCAGCAGCCAAGTCCTGGCGGAGCCAGGGGAGACCCAGTACTTC.

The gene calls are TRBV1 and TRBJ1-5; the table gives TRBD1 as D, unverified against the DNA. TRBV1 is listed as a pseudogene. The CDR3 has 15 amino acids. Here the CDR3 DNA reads TGCACCAGCAGCCACGGGACAGCCGGGAATCAGCCCCAGCATTTT. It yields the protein CTSSHGTAGNQPQHF.

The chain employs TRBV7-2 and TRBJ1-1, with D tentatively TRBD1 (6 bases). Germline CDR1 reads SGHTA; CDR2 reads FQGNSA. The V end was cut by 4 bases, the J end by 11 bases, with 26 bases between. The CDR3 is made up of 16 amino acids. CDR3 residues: CASSSRQGSAVGGAFF. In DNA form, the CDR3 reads TGTGCCAGCAGCTCAAGACAAGGGTCTGCGGTGGGGGGCGCTTTCTTT.

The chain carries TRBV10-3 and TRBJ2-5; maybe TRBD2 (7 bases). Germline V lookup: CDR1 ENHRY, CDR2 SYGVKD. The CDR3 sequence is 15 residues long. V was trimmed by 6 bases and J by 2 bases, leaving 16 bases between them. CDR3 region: CAIRLGGPEQETQYF. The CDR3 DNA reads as TGTGCCATCAGGCTGGGGGGGCCGGAACAAGAGACCCAGTACTTC.

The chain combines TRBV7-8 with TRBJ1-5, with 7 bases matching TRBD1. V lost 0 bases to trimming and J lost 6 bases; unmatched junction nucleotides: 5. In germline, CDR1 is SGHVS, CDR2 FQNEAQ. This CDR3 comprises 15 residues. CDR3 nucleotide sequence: TGTGCCAGCAGCTTAGCCGAGACAGGGTTTCAGCCCCAGCATTTT. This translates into CASSLAETGFQPQHF.

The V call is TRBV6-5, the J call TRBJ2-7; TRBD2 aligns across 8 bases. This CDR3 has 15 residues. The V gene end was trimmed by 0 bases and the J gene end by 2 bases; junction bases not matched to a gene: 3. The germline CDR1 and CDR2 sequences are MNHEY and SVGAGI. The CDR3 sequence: CASSYSSGGTYEQYF. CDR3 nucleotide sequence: TGTGCCAGCAGTTACTCGAGCGGGGGCACCTACGAGCAGTACTTC.

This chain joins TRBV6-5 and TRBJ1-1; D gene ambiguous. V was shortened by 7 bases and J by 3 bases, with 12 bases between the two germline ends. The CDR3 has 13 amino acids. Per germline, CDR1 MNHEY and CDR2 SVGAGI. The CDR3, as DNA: TGTGCCAGCAAAAGATTAAGGGACACTGAAGCTTTCTTT. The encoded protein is CASKRLRDTEAFF.

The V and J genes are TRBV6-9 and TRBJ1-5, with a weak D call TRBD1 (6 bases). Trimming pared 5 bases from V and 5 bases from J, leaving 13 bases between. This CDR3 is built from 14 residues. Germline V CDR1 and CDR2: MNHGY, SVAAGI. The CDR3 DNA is TGTGCCAGCAGTCCGAGCGGGGGGCATCAGCCCCAGCATTTT. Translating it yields CASSPSGGHQPQHF.

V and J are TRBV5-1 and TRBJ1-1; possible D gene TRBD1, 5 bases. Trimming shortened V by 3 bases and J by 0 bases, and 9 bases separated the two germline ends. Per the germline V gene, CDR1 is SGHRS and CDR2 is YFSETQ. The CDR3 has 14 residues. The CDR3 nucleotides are TGCGCCAGCAGCTATCTGGGGCTGAACACTGAAGCTTTCTTT. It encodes CASSYLGLNTEAFF.

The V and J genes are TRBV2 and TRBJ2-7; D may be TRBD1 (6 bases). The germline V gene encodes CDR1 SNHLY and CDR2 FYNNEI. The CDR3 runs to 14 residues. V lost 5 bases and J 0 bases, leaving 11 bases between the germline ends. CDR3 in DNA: TGTGCCAGCAGTCGGACAGCAAGCTCCTACGAGCAGTACTTC. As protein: CASSRTASSYEQYF.

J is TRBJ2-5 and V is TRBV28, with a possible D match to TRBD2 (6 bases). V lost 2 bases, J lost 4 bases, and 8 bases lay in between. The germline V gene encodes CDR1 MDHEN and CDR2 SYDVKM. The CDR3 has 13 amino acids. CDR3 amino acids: CASSLGGRETQYF. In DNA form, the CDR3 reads TGTGCCAGCAGTTTAGGGGGGAGAGAGACCCAGTACTTC.

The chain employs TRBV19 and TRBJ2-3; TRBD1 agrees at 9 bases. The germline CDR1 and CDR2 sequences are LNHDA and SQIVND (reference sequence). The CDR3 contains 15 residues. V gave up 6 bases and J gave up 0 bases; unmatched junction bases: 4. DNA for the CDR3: TGTGCCAGTAGCATGGACAGGGGTAGCACAGATACGCAGTATTTT. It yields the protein CASSMDRGSTDTQYF.

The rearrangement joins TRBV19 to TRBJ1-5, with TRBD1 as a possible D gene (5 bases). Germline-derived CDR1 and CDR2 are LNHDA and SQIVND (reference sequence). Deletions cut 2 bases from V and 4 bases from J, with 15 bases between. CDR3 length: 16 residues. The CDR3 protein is CASSISEGWGNQPQHF. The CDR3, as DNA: TGTGCCAGTAGTATAAGTGAGGGCTGGGGGAATCAGCCCCAGCATTTT. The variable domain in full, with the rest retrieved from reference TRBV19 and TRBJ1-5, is DGGITQSPKYLFRKEGQNVTLSCEQNLNHDAMYWYRQDPGQGLRLIYYSQIVNDFQKGDIAEGYSVSREKKESFPLTVTSAQKNPTAFYLCASSISEGWGNQPQHFGDGTRLSIL.

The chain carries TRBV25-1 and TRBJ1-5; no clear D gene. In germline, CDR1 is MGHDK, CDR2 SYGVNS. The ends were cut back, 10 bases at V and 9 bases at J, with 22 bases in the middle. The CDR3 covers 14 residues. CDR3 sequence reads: CATMGPRRKRPQHF. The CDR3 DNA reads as TGTGCCACGATGGGTCCACGGAGGAAGAGGCCCCAGCATTTT.

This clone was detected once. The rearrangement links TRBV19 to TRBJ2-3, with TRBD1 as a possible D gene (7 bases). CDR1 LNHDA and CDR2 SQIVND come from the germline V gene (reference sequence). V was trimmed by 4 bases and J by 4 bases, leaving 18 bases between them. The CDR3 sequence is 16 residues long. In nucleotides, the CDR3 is TGTGCCAGTAGTAACTTGGGACGCAGGGGGGCAGATACGCAGTATTTT. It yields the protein CASSNLGRRGADTQYF.

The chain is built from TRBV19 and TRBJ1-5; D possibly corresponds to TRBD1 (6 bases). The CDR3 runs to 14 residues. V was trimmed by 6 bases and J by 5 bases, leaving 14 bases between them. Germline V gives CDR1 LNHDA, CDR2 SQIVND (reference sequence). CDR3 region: CASRIQGGDQPQHF. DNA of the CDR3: TGTGCCAGTAGGATACAGGGAGGGGATCAGCCCCAGCATTTT.

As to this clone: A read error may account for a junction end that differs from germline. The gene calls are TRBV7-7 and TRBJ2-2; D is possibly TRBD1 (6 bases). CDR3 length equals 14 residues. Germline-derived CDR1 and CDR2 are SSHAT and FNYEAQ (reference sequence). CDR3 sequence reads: CASSLAPGAGELFF. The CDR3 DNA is TGTGCTAGCAGCTTAGCGCCAGGGGCCGGGGAGCTGTTTTTT. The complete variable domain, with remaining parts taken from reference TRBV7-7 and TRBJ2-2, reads GAGVSQSPRYKVTKRGQDVTLRCDPISSHATLYWYQQALGQGPEFLTYFNYEAQPDKSGLPSDRFSAERPEGSISTLTIQRTEQRDSAMYRCASSLAPGAGELFFGEGSRLTVL.

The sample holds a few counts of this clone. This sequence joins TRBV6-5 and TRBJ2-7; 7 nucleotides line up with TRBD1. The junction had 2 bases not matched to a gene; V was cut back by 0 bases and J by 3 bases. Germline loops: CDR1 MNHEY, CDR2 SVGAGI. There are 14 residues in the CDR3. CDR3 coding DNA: TGTGCCAGCAGTTACTCCGGGACAGTCTACGAGCAGTACTTC. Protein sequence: CASSYSGTVYEQYF.